Listed below are T cell receptor beta chains from one sample, sequenced in a study of PD-1 blockade in classical Hodgkin lymphoma. Profiled with immunoSEQ multiplex PCR; TCRdb holds only in-frame clones, not every one. Among tens of thousands of clones listed, under 90% were seen once. The source was peripheral blood mononuclear cells (PBMCs), collected at baseline. These receptors all come from a human donor with classical Hodgkin lymphoma. Each CDR3 is given with its conserved first and last residue. Each record gives: CDR3 DNA, CDR3 protein, V gene, J gene, D gene, clone size. A D gene is named only where the DNA matches it firmly. The listing skips clone size in some rows; elsewhere it reads once, few, many or a size class.

TGTGCCAGCAGCCATGCGTTAGGACAGGGTTGGGAGAATGAGCAGTTCTTC	CASSHALGQGWENEQFF	TRBV7-2	TRBJ2-1	TRBD1	.
TGTGCCAGCAGTTACTCGACATCAGGGGGCAATGAAGCTTTCTTT	CASSYSTSGGNEAFF	TRBV6-5	TRBJ1-1	TRBD1	.
TGCAGCGTTGAAGAGCGCGGGACCGAGCAGTACTTC	CSVEERGTEQYF	TRBV29-1	TRBJ2-7	.	.
TGTGCCAGCAGTTACAGCAGGGGGAACACTGAAGCTTTCTTT	CASSYSRGNTEAFF	TRBV6-5	TRBJ1-1	.	.
TGCGCCAGCAGCGGGGCCCCCCTTTCCTACGAGCAGTACTTC	CASSGAPLSYEQYF	TRBV5-1	TRBJ2-7	.	.
TGTGCCAGCAGTCGTAAATCGGGGATCCACGAGCAGTACTTC	CASSRKSGIHEQYF	TRBV28	TRBJ2-7	.	.
TGTGCCAGCAGCTTCGCCCGACAGGAGAGGGAGAGGGAAAAACTGTTTTTT	CASSFARQEREREKLFF	TRBV13	TRBJ1-4	.	once
TGCGCCAGCAGCTTGGTCCGAGGGGAAGGGTTAGCCAAAAACATTCAGTACTTC	CASSLVRGEGLAKNIQYF	TRBV5-1	TRBJ2-4	.	once
TGTGCCAGCAGCCGAATCCCGGAGGATGAGCAGTTCTTC	CASSRIPEDEQFF	TRBV7-8	TRBJ2-1	.	.
TGCGCCAGCAGCTGGGACGGGACCTCCTACGAGCAGTACTTC	CASSWDGTSYEQYF	TRBV5-1	TRBJ2-7	.	.
TGTGCCAGCAGCGTCGCCTACAATGAGCAGTTCTTC	CASSVAYNEQFF	TRBV9	TRBJ2-1	.	.
TGTGCCAGCAGTTACTCGGAGGGACAGGGGCCCTACGAGCAGTACTTC	CASSYSEGQGPYEQYF	TRBV6-6	TRBJ2-7	TRBD1	.
TGCGCCAGCAGTTATGAGCAAGGGCCCAGAAACACCATATATTTT	CASSYEQGPRNTIYF	TRBV23-1	TRBJ1-3	.	.
TGTGCCAGCAGCCCCCCCGGGACAGGGAACACCGGGGAGCTGTTTTTT	CASSPPGTGNTGELFF	TRBV7-2	TRBJ2-2	TRBD1	once
TGTGCCAGCAGTGGTGGTTATGGCTACACCTTC	CASSGGYGYTF	TRBV2	TRBJ1-2	.	.
TGTGCCAGCAGCTCCTGGGGGCCCCAAGAGACCCAGTACTTC	CASSSWGPQETQYF	TRBV7-2	TRBJ2-5	.	.
TGTGCCAGCAGCCAAGAAGGCCTAGCGGGAGAGTTCGAGCAGTTCTTC	CASSQEGLAGEFEQFF	TRBV4-2	TRBJ2-1	TRBD2	.
TGTGCCAGCAGCTTAGGAGATGGGACGGACCTCTATGGCTACACCTTC	CASSLGDGTDLYGYTF	TRBV7-9	TRBJ1-2	.	.
TGCGCCAGCAGTGAGTCGGCCAGGGCTCGGACCCAGTACTTC	CASSESARARTQYF	TRBV10-2	TRBJ2-5	.	once
TGTGCCAGTAGTATTGGGCAGGTGCCCAATCAGCCCCAGCATTTT	CASSIGQVPNQPQHF	TRBV19	TRBJ1-5	.	.
TGTGCCAGTAGGCCCCGACAGGGGGTCCGGGGGAGCAATCAGCCCCAGCATTTT	CASRPRQGVRGSNQPQHF	TRBV19	TRBJ1-5	TRBD1	.
TGTGCCAGCAGTTATTCGGGACAGGAGAGCTCCTACGAGCAGTACTTC	CASSYSGQESSYEQYF	TRBV6-6	TRBJ2-7	TRBD1	.
TGTGCCAGTCGGGAACCTGGGGACACAGATACGCAGTATTTT	CASREPGDTDTQYF	TRBV6-6	TRBJ2-3	.	.
TGTGCCAGCAGCCGATTGGGCTCTGGAAACACCATATATTTT	CASSRLGSGNTIYF	TRBV7-2	TRBJ1-3	.	.
TGTGCCATCAACCTGCTGGGTTCCTCCGCGGCTGGCTACACCTTC	CAINLLGSSAAGYTF	TRBV10-3	TRBJ1-2	.	.
TGTGCCAGCAGCTGGTGGAGGAGCTCCTACAATGAGCAGTTCTTC	CASSWWRSSYNEQFF	TRBV11-2	TRBJ2-1	.	.
TGTGCCAGCAGTCGGACAGTCGGGGTTGAAGCTTTCTTT	CASSRTVGVEAFF	TRBV6-1	TRBJ1-1	.	.
TGCAGCGGAGAGGGGGGACCCTACAATGAGCAGTTCTTC	CSGEGGPYNEQFF	TRBV29-1	TRBJ2-1	.	.
TGCGCCAGCAGTCCCGACACTCCAAACACTGAAGCTTTCTTT	CASSPDTPNTEAFF	TRBV10-1	TRBJ1-1	.	.
TGTGCCAGCAGTCTGGGAGCCCACTACGAGCAGTACTTC	CASSLGAHYEQYF	TRBV27	TRBJ2-7	.	.
TGCAGCGTCGCTAGGGACAGGGGAGGGGGCCTGAGAACTGAAGCTTTCTTT	CSVARDRGGGLRTEAFF	TRBV29-1	TRBJ1-1	TRBD1	.
TGTGCCAGCAGCTTATCCCCCTTGGGGGAAAAACTGTTTTTT	CASSLSPLGEKLFF	TRBV7-2	TRBJ1-4	.	.
TGCGCCAGCAGCCCCATGGGACTAGCGGGAGGGCAAGAGACCCAGTACTTC	CASSPMGLAGGQETQYF	TRBV4-1	TRBJ2-5	TRBD2	.
TGCGCCAGCAGTCAGGAACCTACGGAAAACCCTGAAGCTTTCTTT	CASSQEPTENPEAFF	TRBV23-1	TRBJ1-1	.	.
TGTGCCAGCAGCTTGCTTAGCGGGAGCTACACAGATACGCAGTATTTT	CASSLLSGSYTDTQYF	TRBV7-9	TRBJ2-3	TRBD2	.
TGTGCCAGCACCTCGACGTTCTACACAGATACGCAGTATTTT	CASTSTFYTDTQYF	TRBV11-2	TRBJ2-3	.	.
TGTGCCATCAGTAGGACGGGAGTAAACGAGCAGTACTTC	CAISRTGVNEQYF	TRBV10-3	TRBJ2-7	.	.
TGTGCCAGCAGTCCTACAGGGGCTGCGTACTTC	CASSPTGAAYF	TRBV5-4	TRBJ2-7	TRBD1	few
TGTGCCAGTAGTATGAAAATCAATGAGCAGTTCTTC	CASSMKINEQFF	TRBV19	TRBJ2-1	.	.
TGTGCCAGCAGTTTATTCCTGAGGGGCGGTGAAAAACTGTTTTTT	CASSLFLRGGEKLFF	TRBV28	TRBJ1-4	.	.
TGCGCCAGCAGCCCCGAACACCGAGCCCCTTATGGCTACACCTTC	CASSPEHRAPYGYTF	TRBV4-1	TRBJ1-2	.	.
TGTGCCAGTAGTACCCTCAGGTCTAGCGGGAGTTCCTACGAGCAGTACTTC	CASSTLRSSGSSYEQYF	TRBV19	TRBJ2-7	TRBD2	.
TGTGCCAGCAGGCGGGACCTCTCCTACAATGAGCAGTTCTTC	CASRRDLSYNEQFF	TRBV27	TRBJ2-1	.	.
TGTGCCGCGCGGACAGGGTCGGAAGAGCAGTACTTC	CAARTGSEEQYF	TRBV10-3	TRBJ2-7	TRBD1	.
TGCGCCAGCAGCTTACCGTCTGACGAGCAGTACTTC	CASSLPSDEQYF	TRBV5-1	TRBJ2-7	.	.
TGTGCCACTAACCCGTGGGGAAACGGTAGAGGAGAGACCCAGTACTTC	CATNPWGNGRGETQYF	TRBV27	TRBJ2-5	.	.
TGTGCCAGTAGTATATCAGGGTCTGGTGTCGGGGAGCTGTTTTTT	CASSISGSGVGELFF	TRBV19	TRBJ2-2	.	.
TGTGCCTGGAGTGTGTGGGACCGCAGAGGGCAAACAGGGGCCACCGGGGAGCTGTTTTTT	CAWSVWDRRGQTGATGELFF	TRBV30	TRBJ2-2	TRBD1	.
TGTGCCAGCAGTTACTCGATGGGGGGTAGGGGCTACGAGCAGTACTTC	CASSYSMGGRGYEQYF	TRBV6-5	TRBJ2-7	.	.
TGCGCCAGCAGCCAAGGTGCAGTTAGCTCCTACGAGCAGTACTTC	CASSQGAVSSYEQYF	TRBV4-1	TRBJ2-7	.	.